Given below is one T cell receptor (beta chain) in context. Antigen unknown. Whoever was chosen for sequencing had shown CD8+CD57+ cell expansion by flow cytometry. Each of the patients presented with severe acquired aplastic anemia. Blood sampling was performed on the patients, and none of them had received therapy by then. The sample originates from a study of CD8+CD57+ T cells in acquired aplastic anemia. Study-wide background: The mean DNA yield obtained from sorted CD4+ and CD8+ cells came to roughly 3.4 ug. Regarding the study as a whole: Between patients and controls, roughly 29 CD8+ CDR3 sequences were found in common.

Trimming cost V 4 bases and J 2 bases; bases outside gene matches: 4. The CDR3 contains 14 residues. Per the germline V gene, CDR1 is SGDLS and CDR2 is YYNGEE. Genomic DNA acted as the template from which TCR beta VDJ combination and CDR3 sequence profiling were carried out. TCRdb analysed the reads with MiXCR anew, one entry per CDR3 protein. Among a few hundred thousand distinct CDR3 sequences listed, roughly 53% were seen once. The gene calls are TRBV9 and TRBJ2-7; 9 bases are shared with TRBD2. The sequence was obtained from a human donor with aplastic anemia. The sequenced sample consisted of sorted CD4+, CD8+, or CD8+CD57+ T cells (not recorded which) from PBMCs. The CDR3 DNA reads TGTGCCAGCAGCTTTATAGCGGGGGCCTACGAGCAGTACTTC. Its protein product is CASSFIAGAYEQYF.